This T cell receptor (beta chain) stems from a study of OX40 agonist ivuxolimab in advanced cancers. Blood was sampled at baseline, cycle 4 day 1, and cycle 7 day 1. The assay was immunoSEQ multiplex PCR, and TCRdb's table has in-frame clones only and misses some. The table has 100,000 or so clones, around 85% seen once. Germline values: CDR1 LNHDA, CDR2 SQIVND (reference sequence). The V end lost 5 bases, the J end lost 5 bases, and 16 bases lay between the germline ends. The CDR3 covers 15 residues. The sequences come from CD4+ or CD8+ T cells sorted from blood, collected in a trial of the OX40 agonist ivuxolimab. The chain is built from TRBV19 and TRBJ2-1; no firm D call. This clonotype was obtained from an adult with an advanced solid tumor such as melanoma, head and neck, liver or kidney cancer. The CDR3 spells CASSRTSVSDNEQFF. The CDR3 coding sequence is TGTGCCAGTAGTCGGACGTCAGTGTCGGACAATGAGCAGTTCTTC.